This entry features one T cell receptor (beta chain) sequence. Antigen unknown. Culturing for roughly 10 days preceded CD4+ T cell isolation. Among the vaccine recipients, none had a prior SARS-CoV-2 infection, and nucleocapsid antibodies were negative. The assay was immunoSEQ multiplex PCR, and TCRdb's table has in-frame clones only and misses some. Altogether some 39,000 clones are present, 82% being singletons, with the ten largest covering about 2.8%. The data stem from a study of vaccination effects on CD4 cells after COVID-19. Study observations and caveats: Just 1 of 255 vaccine-induced clones in healthy recipients was cross-reactive.

The source of this sequence is a human donor who received a COVID-19 vaccine. The specimen was CD4+ T cells from PBMCs cultured without peptide, collected before COVID-19 vaccination.

CDR3 nucleotide sequence: TGTGCCAGTAGCGACAGGGGCAATCAGCCCCAGCATTTT. Translating it yields CASSDRGNQPQHF. The chain joins TRBV19 to TRBJ1-5; 7 bases are shared with TRBD1. V lost 6 bases, J lost 2 bases, and 1 base stayed unmatched. Germline CDR1 reads LNHDA; CDR2 reads SQIVND (reference sequence). This CDR3 is built from 13 residues.